One and the same sample provided the 5 T cell receptor beta chains below, sequenced in a study of T cells in Graves' hyperthyroidism and ophthalmopathy. From RNA transcripts, TCR beta CDR3 regions were amplified. RT-PCR in the first round (using the HTBI primer set) targeted the TCR CDR3. Each CDR3 protein gets one entry after TCRdb re-called the multiplex PCR reads with MiXCR. The sample contains about 410,000 distinct CDR3 sequences, roughly 15% of which appear only once. The material sequenced was blood. The receptors derive from a man between 18 and 29 years old with Graves' ophthalmopathy.

The chain uses TRBV4-1 and TRBJ2-1; 11 bases match TRBD2. The CDR3 runs to 16 residues. V lost 1 base, J lost 6 bases, and 5 bases stayed unmatched. Looked up from germline, CDR1 is MGHRA and CDR2 is YSYEKL. CDR3 DNA: TGCGCCAGCAGCCAAGTCCCCCTAGCGGGGGGCAATGAGCAGTTCTTC. Its protein product is CASSQVPLAGGNEQFF.

The genes are TRBV4-1 and TRBJ1-5; D ambiguous. This CDR3 region has 17 residues. Germline V gene lookup returns CDR1 MGHRA and CDR2 YSYEKL. V was shortened by 1 base and J by 3 bases, with 16 bases between the two germline ends. CDR3 amino acids: CASSQVNRVIYNQPQHF. The CDR3 nucleotides are TGCGCCAGCAGCCAAGTCAACCGGGTTATTTACAATCAGCCCCAGCATTTT.

Turning to this clonotype: A read error is possible here, since a much larger clone lies one base away. This CDR3 is missing its conserved last phenylalanine or tryptophan, likely due to a read error. The V call is TRBV28, the J call TRBJ1-2, with D possibly TRBD1 on 6 matching bases. The CDR3 sequence is 13 residues long. Germline assignment: CDR1 MDHEN and CDR2 SYDVKM. Trimming cost V 2 bases and J 8 bases, with 12 bases left between them. The CDR3 sequence: CASSLPDRFGYTL. The CDR3 region has the DNA TGTGCCAGCAGTTTACCCGACAGGTTCGGCTACACCCTC.

This clonotype has a count of ten or more. The V gene is TRBV7-2, the J gene TRBJ2-1, with D possibly matching TRBD1 (6 bases). Germline CDR1 is SGHTA and CDR2 is FQGNSA. Trimming cost V 2 bases and J 12 bases, with 14 bases left between them. This CDR3 is 13 amino acids long. The CDR3 spells CASSLNRDPRQFF. The CDR3 coding sequence is TGTGCCAGCAGCTTAAACAGGGACCCTAGGCAGTTCTTC.

This clonotype occurred many times. This chain joins TRBV20-1 and TRBJ2-3, with D possibly being TRBD2 (5 bases). The CDR3 spans 14 residues. Trimming cost V 1 base and J 0 bases, with 8 bases left between them. Per germline, CDR1 DFQATT and CDR2 SNEGSKA (reference sequence). In DNA form, the CDR3 reads TGCAGTGCTAGAGCCGGCGGGAGCACAGATACGCAGTATTTT. It specifies CSARAGGSTDTQYF.